These 23 T cell receptor beta chains came from one sample sequenced in a study of cytomegalovirus exposure and HLA in healthy donors (dated by TCRdb to the late 2010s). Receptor libraries were prepared by the immunoSEQ multiplex PCR assay. TCRdb re-hosts the immuneACCESS table, in-frame sequences only. Its copies lack some clones; in the studies checked, an unresolved V gene accounts for under half of them, and the cause for the rest is not known. The sample table contains some 71,000 clones; only one count was recorded for about 94% of them. The ten biggest clones cover 0.9% to 1.2% of the sample. Sequenced input: PBMCs. These receptors were collected from a woman aged 18-29 years in good health and CMV-seronegative.

This clone has only one observation. V and J are TRBV7-3 and TRBJ2-3; no clear D gene. Germline V gene lookup returns CDR1 SGHTA and CDR2 FQGTGA. Trimming took off 0 bases at V and 0 bases at J, with 7 bases between the two ends. The CDR3 is made up of 15 amino acids. The CDR3 reads CASSLTGSSTDTQYF. The CDR3 DNA is TGTGCCAGCAGCTTAACGGGCAGCAGCACAGATACGCAGTATTTT.

This chain uses TRBV28 with TRBJ1-5, with D tentatively TRBD1 (6 bases). CDR1 MDHEN and CDR2 SYDVKM come from the germline V gene. This CDR3 spans 15 amino acids. Between the trimmed V and J ends, which lost 3 bases and 2 bases, there was a span of 11 bases. The CDR3 protein is CASSLAGAGNQPQHF. The CDR3 DNA follows: TGTGCCAGCAGTTTGGCGGGGGCTGGCAATCAGCCCCAGCATTTT.

The rearrangement links TRBV6-4 to TRBJ2-1; possibly TRBD2 for D (6 bases). V was cut by 2 bases and J by 2 bases, with 13 bases left in between. Germline lookup yields CDR1 MRHNA and CDR2 SNTAGT. The CDR3 is 16 residues long. The CDR3 is CASSDKWRAPYNEQFF. The CDR3 DNA sequence: TGTGCCAGCAGTGACAAATGGAGGGCCCCCTACAATGAGCAGTTCTTC.

CDR3 region: CASSLDRSVEQYF. The DNA for the CDR3 is TGTGCCAGCAGCTTGGATCGGTCCGTAGAGCAGTACTTC. V is TRBV5-5 and J is TRBJ2-7; D is uncertain. Germline CDR1 reads SGHKS; CDR2 reads YYEKEE (reference sequence). The CDR3 is 13 amino acids. The V and J ends lost 0 bases and 7 bases respectively, with 11 bases between them.

The chain links TRBV4-2 to TRBJ2-4, with D tentatively TRBD1 (6 bases). The V end lost 6 bases, the J end lost 5 bases, and 17 bases lay between the germline ends. Germline values: CDR1 LGHNA, CDR2 YNFKEQ. CDR3 length equals 15 residues. The CDR3, as DNA: TGTGCCAGCAGTCAACAGGGAAGCCGCGAAAACATTCAGTACTTC. Translating gives CASSQQGSRENIQYF.

This chain links TRBV7-9 with TRBJ2-7, with 11 bases fitting TRBD2. The junction had 5 bases not matched to a gene; V was cut back by 5 bases and J by 2 bases. Per the germline V gene, CDR1 is SEHNR and CDR2 is FQNEAQ (reference sequence). The CDR3 runs 15 residues. CDR3 loop: CASSRSGRGPYEQYF. The CDR3 DNA reads as TGTGCCAGCAGCCGTAGCGGGAGGGGTCCCTACGAGCAGTACTTC. The full variable domain, rest sourced from reference TRBV7-9 and TRBJ2-7, is DTGVSQNPRHKITKRGQNVTFRCDPISEHNRLYWYRQTLGQGPEFLTYFQNEAQLEKSRLLSDRFSAERPKGSFSTLEIQRTEQGDSAMYLCASSRSGRGPYEQYFGPGTRLTVT.

The rearrangement joins TRBV30 to TRBJ2-3; TRBD2 aligns across 9 bases. The germline CDR1 and CDR2 sequences are GTSNPN and SVGIG (reference sequence). This CDR3 is built from 14 residues. The V segment lost 2 bases and the J segment 2 bases; nucleotides outside the gene matches: 2. The CDR3 reads CAWSSGGTTDTQYF. The CDR3 bases are TGTGCCTGGAGTAGCGGGGGGACCACAGATACGCAGTATTTT.

V and J are TRBV28 and TRBJ1-5; weak D call: TRBD1 (6 bases). In germline, CDR1 is MDHEN, CDR2 SYDVKM. V shed 2 bases and J shed 6 bases, with 11 bases lying between them. The CDR3 has 14 amino acids. Here the CDR3 DNA reads TGTGCCAGCAGTTTACAGGGGTTTGGTCAGCCCCAGCATTTT. Protein: CASSLQGFGQPQHF.

The chain uses TRBV4-2 and TRBJ2-1; weak D call: TRBD2 (5 bases). This CDR3 is built from 14 residues. Per germline, CDR1 LGHNA and CDR2 YNFKEQ. V was shortened by 3 bases and J by 4 bases, with 10 bases between the two germline ends. The CDR3 spells CASSHGLAYNEQFF. DNA for the CDR3: TGTGCCAGCAGCCACGGACTCGCATACAATGAGCAGTTCTTC.

This clone occurred a few times. The chain recombines TRBV25-1 with TRBJ1-2; no reliable D call. The germline V gene has CDR1 MGHDK and CDR2 SYGVNS. The CDR3 is made up of 14 amino acids. Trimming left V 5 bases short and J 7 bases short, with 17 bases between. CDR3 loop: CASSTLGGKAGYTF. CDR3 nucleotide sequence: TGTGCCAGCAGTACCCTGGGAGGGAAGGCTGGCTACACCTTC.

This clone has a handful of counts. The chain links TRBV27 to TRBJ2-7; 9 nucleotides align to TRBD2. CDR3 length: 17 residues. Germline CDR1 reads MNHEY; CDR2 reads SMNVEV (reference sequence). V lost 4 bases to trimming and J lost 2 bases; unmatched junction nucleotides: 12. CDR3 DNA sequence: TGTGCCAGCAGTTCGGCGCGGGAGGGCCGCGGCCCCTACGAGCAGTACTTC. Translating it yields CASSSAREGRGPYEQYF.

The chain employs TRBV25-1 and TRBJ1-5; tentatively, D is TRBD1 (5 bases). V was clipped by 2 bases and J by 3 bases, with 11 bases between them. The CDR3 is 15 amino acids. CDR1 is MGHDK, CDR2 SYGVNS, per germline. The CDR3, as DNA: TGTGCCAGCAGTGAAGGGACGGGGGTCAATCAGCCCCAGCATTTT. It is translated as CASSEGTGVNQPQHF. The entire variable domain, with the rest obtained from reference TRBV25-1 and TRBJ1-5, is as follows: EADIYQTPRYLVIGTGKKITLECSQTMGHDKMYWYQQDPGMELHLIHYSYGVNSTEKGDLSSESTVSRIRTEHFPLTLESARPSHTSQYLCASSEGTGVNQPQHFGDGTRLSIL.

This clone appeared a single time. The rearrangement links TRBV2 to TRBJ2-1; the D gene is possibly TRBD2 (5 bases). The CDR3 sequence is 13 residues long. The V gene's germline CDR1 is SNHLY and CDR2 FYNNEI. Trimming took 6 bases from V and 0 from J, leaving 6 bases between them. The CDR3 DNA follows: TGTGCCAGCAGCCGGGGCTCCTACAATGAGCAGTTCTTC. It encodes CASSRGSYNEQFF. The full variable domain, with the rest looked up from reference TRBV2 and TRBJ2-1, is EPEVTQTPSHQVTQMGQEVILRCVPISNHLYFYWYRQILGQKVEFLVSFYNNEISEKSEIFDDQFSVERPDGSNFTLKIRSTKLEDSAMYFCASSRGSYNEQFFGPGTRLTVL.

The V gene is TRBV11-2, the J gene TRBJ1-4; D gene uncertain. Germline V gene lookup returns CDR1 SGHAT and CDR2 FQNNGV. The CDR3 consists of 13 residues. Trimming left V 5 bases short and J 4 bases short, with 8 bases between. This CDR3 reads CASSVDFNEKLFF. The CDR3 region has the DNA TGTGCCAGCAGCGTGGACTTTAATGAAAAACTGTTTTTT.

The genes are TRBV7-8 and TRBJ2-3; perhaps TRBD2 as D (6 bases). V was shortened by 1 base and J by 2 bases, with 13 bases between the two germline ends. Germline V gene sequence: CDR1 SGHVS, CDR2 FQNEAQ. CDR3 length: 16 residues. This chain's CDR3 is CASSLVGGGLTDTQYF. CDR3 bases: TGTGCCAGCAGCTTAGTTGGCGGAGGGCTCACAGATACGCAGTATTTT.

V gene TRBV6-4 combines with J gene TRBJ1-2; 7 bases are a match to TRBD1. The germline gives CDR1 MRHNA, CDR2 SNTAGT. V lost 6 bases, J lost 1 base, and 5 bases stayed unmatched. CDR3 length: 14 residues. The chain's CDR3 is CASSPGTDNYGYTF. CDR3 in DNA: TGTGCCAGCAGCCCCGGGACAGATAACTATGGCTACACCTTC.

The chain couples TRBV29-1 to TRBJ2-5, with TRBD2 as a possible D gene (6 bases). V lost 7 bases to trimming and J lost 5 bases, with 17 bases between them. CDR3 size: 13 residues. The germline V gene encodes CDR1 SQVTM and CDR2 ANQGSEA. In nucleotides, the CDR3 is TGCAGCGCCAACCTAGCGAAGTGGGAGACCCAGTACTTC. This encodes CSANLAKWETQYF.

The gene calls are TRBV7-2 and TRBJ2-7, with TRBD2 identical over 8 bases. From germline, CDR1 is SGHTA and CDR2 FQGNSA. V lost 3 bases and J lost 0; bases outside the gene matches: 1. The CDR3 covers 14 residues. In DNA, the CDR3 is TGTGCCAGCAGCTTCCGGGGGGGCTCCTACGAGCAGTACTTC. It encodes CASSFRGGSYEQYF.

V and J are TRBV4-1 and TRBJ2-7; 7 bases are a match to TRBD2. The V gene's germline CDR1 is MGHRA and CDR2 YSYEKL. J lost 4 bases, V lost 2 bases, and 5 bases had no gene match. The CDR3 spans 14 residues. CDR3 amino acids: CASSQPGLNYEQYF. The DNA of the CDR3 is TGCGCCAGCAGCCAACCGGGACTAAATTACGAGCAGTACTTC.

CDR3 coding DNA: TGTGCCAGCAGTGCTGACAGGGGGCACTATGGCTACACCTTC. As protein: CASSADRGHYGYTF. The chain employs TRBV2 and TRBJ1-2; 10 bases fit TRBD1. CDR3 length: 14 residues. After removal of 4 bases from V and 3 bases from J, the junction contained 2 bases not matched to a gene. Germline V CDR1 and CDR2: SNHLY, FYNNEI.

The chain recombines TRBV6-5 with TRBJ1-2; D might be TRBD1 (5 bases). The germline V gene encodes CDR1 MNHEY and CDR2 SVGAGI. Deletions cut 0 bases from V and 8 bases from J, with 10 bases between. This CDR3 is 13 amino acids long. The CDR3 protein is CASSYSGDLGYTF. The CDR3 region has the DNA TGTGCCAGCAGTTACTCAGGGGATTTGGGCTACACCTTC.

The chain has TRBV18 and TRBJ1-5, with 9 nucleotides matching TRBD1. The CDR3 loop spans 14 amino acids. The V gene end was trimmed by 4 bases and the J gene end by 7 bases; junction bases not matched to a gene: 5. CDR1 KGHSH and CDR2 LQKENI come from the germline V gene. CDR3 amino acids: CASSRDRERQPQHF. Here the CDR3 DNA reads TGTGCCAGCTCACGGGACAGGGAAAGACAGCCCCAGCATTTT.

The chain joins TRBV30 to TRBJ2-7; D remains unclear. In germline, CDR1 is GTSNPN, CDR2 SVGIG (reference sequence). The CDR3 covers 11 residues. V was clipped by 3 bases and J by 6 bases, with 9 bases between them. CDR3 in amino acids: CAWSPSGEQYF. As DNA, the CDR3 is TGTGCCTGGAGCCCATCCGGCGAGCAGTACTTC. The whole variable domain, filled in from reference TRBV30 and TRBJ2-7, reads SQTIHQWPATLVQPVGSPLSLECTVEGTSNPNLYWYRQAAGRGLQLLFYSVGIGQISSEVPQNLSASRPQDRQFILSSKKLLLSDSGFYLCAWSPSGEQYFGPGTRLTVT.